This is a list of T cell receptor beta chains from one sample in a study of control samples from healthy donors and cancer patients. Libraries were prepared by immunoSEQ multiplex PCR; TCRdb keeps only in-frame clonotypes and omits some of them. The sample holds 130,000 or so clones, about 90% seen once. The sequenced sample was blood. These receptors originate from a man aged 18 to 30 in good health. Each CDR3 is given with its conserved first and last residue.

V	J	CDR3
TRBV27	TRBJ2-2	CASRWTGNTGELFF
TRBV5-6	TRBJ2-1	CASSEPGQGYNEQFF
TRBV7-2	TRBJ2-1	CASSSRWDRGAHEQFF
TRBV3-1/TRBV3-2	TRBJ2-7	CASSRRTGYEQYF
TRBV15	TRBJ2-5	CATSRDGTSGQETQYF
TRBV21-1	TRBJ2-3	CASRSQTGFTDTQYF
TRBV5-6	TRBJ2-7	CASSFGRYEQYF
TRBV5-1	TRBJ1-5	CASRSAEDQPQHF
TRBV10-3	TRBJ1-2	CATSSRDGGNSNYGYTF
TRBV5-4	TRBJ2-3	CASSRRDTGTDTQYF
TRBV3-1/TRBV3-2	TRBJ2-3	CASSRHPDTQYF
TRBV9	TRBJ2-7	CASSVGGGTPYEQYF
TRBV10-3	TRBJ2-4	CAISESERGIQYF
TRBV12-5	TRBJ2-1	CASGLGSGQGEQFF
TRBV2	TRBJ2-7	CASRQGTYEQYF
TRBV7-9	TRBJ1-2	CASSLVGETAYGYTF
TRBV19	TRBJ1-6	CASSMNPGVPSSPLHF
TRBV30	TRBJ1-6	CAWSVNARVSPLHF
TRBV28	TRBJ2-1	CASTPGGLAGGNDNEQFF
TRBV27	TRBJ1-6	CASSPGTVYSPLHF
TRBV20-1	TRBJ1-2	CSAAQNYGYTF
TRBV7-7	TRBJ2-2	CASSPSVGELFF
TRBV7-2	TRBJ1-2	CASSLGAELTNYGYTF
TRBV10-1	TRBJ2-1	CASSEDRAHDEQFF
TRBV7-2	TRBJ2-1	CASSLVSSGGSYNEQFF
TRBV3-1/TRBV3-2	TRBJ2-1	CASSTTSGGINEQFF
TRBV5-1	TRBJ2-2	CASSLSPGDTGELFF
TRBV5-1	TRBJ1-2	CASSLQLGQNYGYTF
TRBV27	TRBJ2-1	CASSRDRGNEQFF
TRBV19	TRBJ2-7	CASSRTGGDEQYF
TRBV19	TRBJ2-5	CASSIDLSDGGETQYF
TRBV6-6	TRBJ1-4	CASSAGSTNEKLFF
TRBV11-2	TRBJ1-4	CASSLDVFGDPLNGKLFF
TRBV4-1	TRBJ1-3	CASSQGKGAGGNTIYF
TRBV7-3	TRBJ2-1	CASSSDRYNEQFF
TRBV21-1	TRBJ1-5	CASSKDPTYINQPQHF
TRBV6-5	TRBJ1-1	CASSYGGNAFF
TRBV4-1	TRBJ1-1	CASSQELDRRDTEAFF
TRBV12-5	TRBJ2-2	CASGPGQGDTGELFF
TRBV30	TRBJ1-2	CAWSIQGRGYTF
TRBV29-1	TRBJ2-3	CSVELATQYF
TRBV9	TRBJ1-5	CASSERGSGPQHF
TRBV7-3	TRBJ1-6	CASSLNGQGNSPLHF
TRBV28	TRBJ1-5	CASKALYSNQPQHF
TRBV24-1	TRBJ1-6	CATSDSGQGGLGSPLHF
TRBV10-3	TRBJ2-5	CAISEPGEETQYF
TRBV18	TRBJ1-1	CASSPQRKQRQNPTEAFF
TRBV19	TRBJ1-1	CASIRDRLRGTEAFF
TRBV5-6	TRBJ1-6	CASSLGPRINSPLHF